Detailed here is one TCR beta chain. Its antigen is not yet known. Base qualities were left out, and no much larger clone turns up one base away. What the time point label conveys for this sample: blood sample drawn before combined kidney and bone marrow transplant. Unstimulated Tregs (CD4+CD25+CD127-), CD4+ non-Tregs (CD4+CD25-), CD4 and CD8 cells were FACS-sorted from thawed PBMCs. A few combined kidney and bone marrow transplant recipients from the ITN036ST trial were included as patients, and samples were available only from these trial subjects. Healthy control blood was processed to PBMCs with a Ficoll density gradient and then cryopreserved, whereas patient PBMCs were collected both before and after transplant. For TCRbeta CDR3 sequencing, genomic DNA from the sorted cells was extracted using the QIAGEN DNeasy Blood and Tissue Kit. High-throughput TCRbeta CDR3 sequencing, which included PCR amplification with bias correction and internal controls, was done commercially through immunoSEQ. The study's own analysis went as follows. Unique productive TCRbeta sequences were defined by CDR3 nucleotide sequence when primers matched and otherwise by CDR3 amino acid sequence together with Vbeta and Jbeta genes. Sorting error was corrected by removing sequences shared between sorted populations at a frequency ratio of 2:1 or less, and the remaining shared sequences were assigned to the higher population. Donor-reactive sequences were defined as at least 5-fold expanded in CFSE-low cells versus unstimulated cells, with frequency of at least 0.01% in CFSE-low cells. Repertoire divergence was quantified by Jensen-Shannon divergence using the top 100 TCRbeta sequences ranked by frequency. When a sample had multiple sequencing runs, each run was corrected for sorting error separately and the runs were then pooled. The source is immuneACCESS, and TCRdb retained only in-frame sequences with V and J called. Part of the clones is not carried over; for the studies checked, unresolved V genes explain less than half of this, and the remainder is unexplained. D and trimming were read from the DNA, whereas the V and J calls and clone size are those reported in that table. This sample gives about 66,000 clones in total; roughly 92% of them show up just once. The ten most abundant clones make up approximately 11% of the sample.

The germline V gene (reference sequence) gives CDR1 as SGHNT and CDR2 as YYREEE. Measured from the cysteine to the phenylalanine, the CDR3 is 13 residues long. Just CDR3 DNA is preserved here, 39 bases in frame from base 1. The junction carries 10 bases between V and J, which are trimmed by 4 bases and 3 bases respectively. These data originate in a study of Tregs in tolerant kidney transplant recipients (dated by TCRdb to 2018 to 2020). Notes on the research overall: The transplants used related donors with nonmyeloablative bone marrow transplantation, and mixed chimerism in the human trials was transient. The study applied TCRbeta sequencing to find donor-specific regulatory T cells before combined kidney and bone marrow transplantation and then followed those same cells after transplant. Paper-wide results and their limitations: The study was limited by small patient numbers, and the findings need validation in larger populations and under other immunosuppression protocols. Biological reproducibility was not directly addressed, though technical replication error appeared minimal. Expanding Tregs with activated donor B cells appeared to identify the most biologically relevant and donor-specific TCRbeta repertoire. For some patients the PCR primers changed over time, which made it impossible to compare the samples from those patients at the nucleotide level. In tolerant patients, donor-specific Tregs expanded more than Tregs overall, which suggests antigen-driven rather than nonspecific expansion.

The sequence links TRBV5-4 to TRBJ2-5, and the D gene may be TRBD2, 5 bases matching. The TCR originated in a human donor who received a combined kidney and bone marrow transplant. Sequencing used CD8+ T cells from blood, obtained before the transplant. The CDR3 protein: CASSGRGEETQYF. At the DNA level, the sequence is TGTGCCAGCAGCGGCCGGGGAGAAGAGACCCAGTACTTC.